This T cell receptor beta chain was sequenced during a study of T cell responses to AZD1222 COVID-19 vaccine. Produced via immunoSEQ multiplex PCR; TCRdb's table is partial and in-frame only. The repertoire holds about 150,000 clones, with about 93% as singletons. Trimming stripped 5 bases from V and 2 bases from J, with 10 bases between. Looked up from germline, CDR1 is GTSNPN and CDR2 is SVGIG (reference sequence). This CDR3 region has 12 residues. The origin of this receptor is an adult in good health. The sample here was peripheral blood, taken on day 0 of AZD1222 vaccination. V is TRBV30 and J is TRBJ2-7; no firm D call. The DNA for the CDR3 is TGTGCCTGGTGGTCGGGTACCTACGAGCAGTACTTC. Translation: CAWWSGTYEQYF.